These 10 T cell receptor beta chains were all obtained from the same sample, sequenced in a study of cytomegalovirus exposure and HLA in healthy donors. A multiplex PCR was run with 60 Vbeta primers and 13 Jbeta primers. Profiled with immunoSEQ multiplex PCR; TCRdb holds only in-frame clones, not every one. The sample yields approximately 210,000 clones, roughly 77% seen once. Sequenced input: PBMCs. Source of these receptors: a woman aged 45-65 years in good health and CMV-seronegative.

This rearrangement joins TRBV10-3 to TRBJ1-1; D not resolved. The V end lost 2 bases, the J end lost 3 bases, and 13 bases lay between the germline ends. Germline lookup yields CDR1 ENHRY and CDR2 SYGVKD. The CDR3 is 15 residues long. The CDR3 nucleotides are TGTGCCATCAGTGAGCCTGATCGGTCCTACACTGAAGCTTTCTTT. Protein product: CAISEPDRSYTEAFF.

This rearrangement joins TRBV14 to TRBJ2-3, with 9 bases aligning to TRBD2. The junction had 7 bases not matched to a gene; V was cut back by 0 bases and J by 6 bases. Germline assignment: CDR1 SGHDN and CDR2 FVKESK. The CDR3 consists of 16 residues. The DNA of the CDR3 is TGTGCCAGCAGCCAAGAGCTAGCGGGGTTTGAGGATACGCAGTATTTT. It is translated as CASSQELAGFEDTQYF.

Written as DNA, the CDR3 is TGTGCCAGCAGGCCCTCGGGACTTCAGAACACTGAAGCTTTCTTT. Its translation: CASRPSGLQNTEAFF. The chain has TRBV6-5 and TRBJ1-1; tentatively, D is TRBD1 (5 bases). The V and J ends lost 6 bases and 1 base respectively, with 15 bases between them. Germline V gives CDR1 MNHEY, CDR2 SVGAGI. The CDR3 is 15 residues long.

CDR3 DNA sequence: TGTGCCAGCAGCTTAGGGACTAGCGGTCCCGGGGAGCTGTTTTTT. Amino acid sequence: CASSLGTSGPGELFF. The V and J genes are TRBV7-6 and TRBJ2-2, with 10 bases aligning to TRBD2. Germline values: CDR1 SGHVS, CDR2 FNYEAQ. Losses at the gene ends were 1 base for V and 6 bases for J; bases not matched to a gene: 2. CDR3 length: 15 residues.

The rearrangement links TRBV6-6 to TRBJ1-1, with D possibly being TRBD1 (6 bases). The germline gives CDR1 MNHNY, CDR2 SVGAGI (reference sequence). The CDR3 consists of 14 residues. Trimming pared 8 bases from V and 0 bases from J, leaving 13 bases between. The CDR3 DNA follows: TGTGCCAGCTACCAGGGGTATATGAACACTGAAGCTTTCTTT. Translation: CASYQGYMNTEAFF.

V is TRBV18 and J is TRBJ2-7, with 11 bases that match TRBD2. V shed 6 bases and J 3 bases; nucleotides not matched to a gene: 10. The CDR3 consists of 16 residues. The germline V gene encodes CDR1 KGHSH and CDR2 LQKENI. CDR3 amino acids: CASSQDILAGGYEQYF. The CDR3 bases are TGTGCCAGCTCCCAAGATATCCTAGCGGGAGGCTACGAGCAGTACTTC.

The V gene is TRBV29-1, the J gene TRBJ1-2; D may be TRBD1 (6 bases). Trimming took off 3 bases at V and 8 bases at J, with 19 bases between the two ends. The CDR3 length is 14 residues. Germline V gene sequence: CDR1 SQVTM, CDR2 ANQGSEA. The CDR3 loop reads CSVDQGLDSKGYTF. DNA of the CDR3: TGCAGCGTTGATCAGGGGTTGGATTCGAAGGGCTACACCTTC.

The chain links TRBV7-2 to TRBJ2-1; D unresolved. CDR1 is SGHTA, CDR2 FQGNSA, per germline. V was shortened by 1 base and J by 6 bases, with 7 bases between the two germline ends. The CDR3 loop spans 13 amino acids. CDR3 sequence (DNA): TGTGCCAGCAGCTTAGGGCCACCCAATGAGCAGTTCTTC. It codes for CASSLGPPNEQFF. The whole variable domain, remainder taken from reference TRBV7-2 and TRBJ2-1, is GAGVSQSPSNKVTEKGKDVELRCDPISGHTALYWYRQSLGQGLEFLIYFQGNSAPDKSGLPSDRFSAERTGGSVSTLTIQRTQQEDSAVYLCASSLGPPNEQFFGPGTRLTVL.

The chain links TRBV7-9 to TRBJ1-1, with D maybe TRBD1 (5 bases). This CDR3 has 16 residues. The ends were cut back, 4 bases at V and 1 base at J, with 16 bases in the middle. Germline V gene sequence: CDR1 SEHNR, CDR2 FQNEAQ (reference sequence). CDR3 sequence: CASSSLGGGENTEAFF. CDR3 nucleotide sequence: TGTGCCAGCAGCTCCCTGGGGGGGGGAGAGAACACTGAAGCTTTCTTT.

V usage is TRBV19 and J usage is TRBJ2-5, with D possibly TRBD2 on 6 matching bases. CDR3 length equals 13 residues. The germline V and J ends were trimmed by 3 bases and 5 bases, with 10 bases remaining between them. CDR1 is LNHDA and CDR2 is SQIVND in the germline V gene (reference sequence). This CDR3 is CASSIPAGETQYF. CDR3 coding DNA: TGTGCCAGTAGTATTCCGGCGGGGGAGACCCAGTACTTC.